The clone carrying this T cell receptor beta chain was detected only a few times. CDR3 regions of TCR beta were amplified from RNA transcripts. RT-PCR with HTBI primers came first, then second-round multiplex PCR. MiXCR, run by TCRdb on the multiplex PCR reads, gives a single entry per CDR3 protein. The repertoire holds hundreds of thousands of distinct CDR3 sequences, with approximately 42% as singletons. The data derive from a study of Graves' ophthalmopathy and Graves' hyperthyroidism. Germline V lookup: CDR1 SEHNR, CDR2 FQNEAQ (reference sequence). The CDR3 runs 16 residues. V dropped 5 bases and J dropped 8 bases, with 19 bases sitting between them.

The sequenced material came from peripheral blood. The sequence derives from an adult man with Graves' ophthalmopathy. This sequence joins TRBV7-9 and TRBJ1-6; TRBD1 might be the D (5 bases). As DNA, the CDR3 is TGTGCCAGCAGCCGAACAGGCGGACGTAGTGATTCACCCCTCCACTTT. It codes for CASSRTGGRSDSPLHF. The full variable domain, with the rest looked up from reference TRBV7-9 and TRBJ1-6, is DTGVSQNPRHKITKRGQNVTFRCDPISEHNRLYWYRQTLGQGPEFLTYFQNEAQLEKSRLLSDRFSAERPKGSFSTLEIQRTEQGDSAMYLCASSRTGGRSDSPLHFGNGTRLTVT.